Here is one T cell receptor beta chain with its context. Original methodology: The assay estimated nucleated cells by amplifying reference gene primers. Clones were read by immunoSEQ multiplex PCR, and TCRdb kept only the in-frame ones, dropping some. The V and J calls and clone size were taken over from that table, and D and trimming were inferred from the DNA. The sample comprises over 90,000 clones, approximately 84% of which are singletons, and around 6.2% rests with the top ten. This entry belongs to a study of blood T cell repertoires in COVID-19. Study as a whole: The United States, Italy and Spain were the sources of the acute and convalescent COVID-19 samples. The cDNA or gDNA used as material had been derived from T cells, B-cell-depleted T cells, or PBMCs.

V lost 0 bases and J lost 6, with 20 bases in between. CDR1 is SEHNR, CDR2 FQNEAQ, per germline (reference sequence). CDR3 length equals 18 residues. Sequenced input: peripheral blood. This chain uses TRBV7-9 with TRBJ2-2; D perhaps matches TRBD2 (6 bases). This clonotype originated in a human donor in a cohort sampled during active COVID-19. In nucleotides, the CDR3 is TGTGCCAGCAGCTTAGCTCTTGGCGTGGGCGGGAAGTCCGGGGAGCTGTTTTTT. Protein product: CASSLALGVGGKSGELFF.